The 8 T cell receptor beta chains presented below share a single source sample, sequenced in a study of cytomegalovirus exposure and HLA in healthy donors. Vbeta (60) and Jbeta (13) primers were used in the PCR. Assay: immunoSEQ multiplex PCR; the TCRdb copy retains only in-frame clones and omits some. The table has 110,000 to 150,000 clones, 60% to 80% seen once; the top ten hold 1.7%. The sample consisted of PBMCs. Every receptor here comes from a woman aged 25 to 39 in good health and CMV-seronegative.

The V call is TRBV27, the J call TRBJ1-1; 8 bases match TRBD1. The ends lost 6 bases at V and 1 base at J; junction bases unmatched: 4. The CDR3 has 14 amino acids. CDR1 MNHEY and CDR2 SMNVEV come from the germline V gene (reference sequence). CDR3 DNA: TGTGCCAGCAGAACTACAGGGGGGAACACTGAAGCTTTCTTT. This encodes CASRTTGGNTEAFF.

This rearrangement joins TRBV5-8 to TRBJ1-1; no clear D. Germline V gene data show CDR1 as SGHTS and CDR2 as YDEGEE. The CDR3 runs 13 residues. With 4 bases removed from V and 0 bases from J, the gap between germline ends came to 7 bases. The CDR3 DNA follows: TGTGCCAGCAGCCTGCAGTTGAACACTGAAGCTTTCTTT. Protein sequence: CASSLQLNTEAFF.

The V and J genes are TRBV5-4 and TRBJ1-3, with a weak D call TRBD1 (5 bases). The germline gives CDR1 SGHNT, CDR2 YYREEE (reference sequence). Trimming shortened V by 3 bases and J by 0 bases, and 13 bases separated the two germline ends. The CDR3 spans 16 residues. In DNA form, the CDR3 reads TGTGCCAGCAGCTCGGGGGGGATACTCTCTGGAAACACCATATATTTT. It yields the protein CASSSGGILSGNTIYF.

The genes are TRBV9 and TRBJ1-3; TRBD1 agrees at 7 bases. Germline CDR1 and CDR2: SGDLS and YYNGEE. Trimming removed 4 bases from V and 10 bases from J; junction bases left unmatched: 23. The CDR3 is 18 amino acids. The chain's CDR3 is CASSPKDRQGVSLQTIYF. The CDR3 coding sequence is TGTGCCAGCAGCCCGAAAGACAGACAGGGCGTTTCTCTGCAGACCATATATTTT.

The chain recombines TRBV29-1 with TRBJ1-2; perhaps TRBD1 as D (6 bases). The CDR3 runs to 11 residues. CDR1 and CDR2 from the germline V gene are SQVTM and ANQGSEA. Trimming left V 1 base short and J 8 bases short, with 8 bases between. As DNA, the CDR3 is TGCAGCGTTGAAGGGACAGCGGGCTACACCTTC. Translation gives CSVEGTAGYTF. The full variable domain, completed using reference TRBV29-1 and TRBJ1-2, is SAVISQKPSRDICQRGTSLTIQCQVDSQVTMMFWYRQQPGQSLTLIATANQGSEATYESGFVIDKFPISRPNLTFSTLTVSNMSPEDSSIYLCSVEGTAGYTFGSGTRLTVV.

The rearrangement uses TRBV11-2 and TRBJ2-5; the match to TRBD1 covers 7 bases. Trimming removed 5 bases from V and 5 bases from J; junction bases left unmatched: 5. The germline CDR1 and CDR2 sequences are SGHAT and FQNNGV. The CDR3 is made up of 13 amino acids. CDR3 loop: CASSRQGWETQYF. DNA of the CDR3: TGTGCCAGCAGCCGACAGGGTTGGGAGACCCAGTACTTC.

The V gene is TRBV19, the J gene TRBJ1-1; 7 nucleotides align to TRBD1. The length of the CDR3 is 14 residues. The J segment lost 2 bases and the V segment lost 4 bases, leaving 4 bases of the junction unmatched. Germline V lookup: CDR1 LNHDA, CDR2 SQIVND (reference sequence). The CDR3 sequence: CASSTTGINTEAFF. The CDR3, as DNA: TGTGCCAGTAGTACGACAGGGATAAACACTGAAGCTTTCTTT.

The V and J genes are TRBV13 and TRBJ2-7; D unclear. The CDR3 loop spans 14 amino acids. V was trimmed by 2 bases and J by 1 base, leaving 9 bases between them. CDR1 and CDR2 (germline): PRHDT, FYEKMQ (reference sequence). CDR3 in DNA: TGTGCCAGCAGCTTAATGGTGAGGTCCTACGAGCAGTACTTC. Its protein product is CASSLMVRSYEQYF.